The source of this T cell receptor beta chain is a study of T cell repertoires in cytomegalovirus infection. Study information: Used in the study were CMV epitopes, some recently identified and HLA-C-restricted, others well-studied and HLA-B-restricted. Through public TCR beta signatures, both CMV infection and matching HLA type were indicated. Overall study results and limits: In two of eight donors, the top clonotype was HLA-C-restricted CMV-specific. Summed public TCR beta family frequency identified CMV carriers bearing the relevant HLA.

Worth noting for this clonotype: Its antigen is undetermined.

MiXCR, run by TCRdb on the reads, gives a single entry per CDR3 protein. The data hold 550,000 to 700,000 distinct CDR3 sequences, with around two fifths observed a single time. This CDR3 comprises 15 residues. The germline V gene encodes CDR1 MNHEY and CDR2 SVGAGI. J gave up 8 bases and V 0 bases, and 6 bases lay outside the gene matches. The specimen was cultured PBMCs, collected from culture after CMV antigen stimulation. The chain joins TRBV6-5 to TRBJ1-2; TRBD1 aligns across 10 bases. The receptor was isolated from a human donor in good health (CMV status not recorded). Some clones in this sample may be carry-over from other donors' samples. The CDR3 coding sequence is TGTGCCAGCAGTTACTCCGACAGGGGGCTCCGGGGCTACACCTTC. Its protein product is CASSYSDRGLRGYTF.